A selection of T cell receptor beta chains follows, all from one sample in a study of beta chain features in type 1 diabetes. Repertoires were generated with immunoSEQ multiplex PCR, while TCRdb's copy carries only in-frame clones and drops some. The sample lists 130,000 to 150,000 clones; roughly 48% were seen once. What was sequenced was Tregs from blood. The receptors derive from a man aged 18 to 30 in good health. CDR3s leave out the opening cysteine and the closing phenylalanine or tryptophan.

V	J	CDR3
TRBV27	TRBJ2-3	ASREQGRDTQY
TRBV5-1	TRBJ2-2	ASSLTVSGGTGELF
TRBV30	TRBJ1-1	ASLRRTNTEAF
TRBV28	TRBJ2-6	ASSPYLGDSGANVLT
TRBV28	TRBJ2-3	ASRLGARTQY
TRBV7-9	TRBJ2-5	ASSSIDSEETQY
TRBV5-1	TRBJ2-5	ASSVGVQETQY
TRBV29-1	TRBJ1-1	SVVGGAWTEAF
TRBV5-6	TRBJ2-6	ASSLEGWAANVLT
TRBV5-1	TRBJ2-6	ASSFTASGGSGANVLT
TRBV6-5	TRBJ2-7	ASSHPQMEQY
TRBV18	TRBJ2-7	ASSTGQGGSYEQY
TRBV6-5	TRBJ1-5	ASSYSGSQPQH
TRBV6-5	TRBJ1-1	ASSYSYSSNTEAF
TRBV12-5	TRBJ1-1	ASGFGGNTEAF
TRBV7-2	TRBJ2-3	ASSFYTDTQY
TRBV9	TRBJ2-3	ASSVDSSTDTQY
TRBV23-1	TRBJ2-2	ASSRVTGPAGELF
TRBV7-3	TRBJ1-2	ASSLGGAGYT
TRBV29-1	TRBJ2-3	SVVKRAEGATQY
TRBV18	TRBJ2-2	ASSRGRGTGELF
TRBV13	TRBJ1-1	ASSLGRAFVTEAF
TRBV5-1	TRBJ2-7	ASSLTSGAYEQY
TRBV28	TRBJ1-2	ASRFAGAGGYT
TRBV7-9	TRBJ2-7	ASRLRTGHEQY
TRBV7-2	TRBJ1-3	ASSLVGSGNTIY
TRBV2	TRBJ2-1	ASPGASGNNEQF
TRBV23-1	TRBJ2-3	ASSQRSGRPATVTDTQY
TRBV18	TRBJ2-7	ASSPSQGAEEQY
TRBV5-1	TRBJ2-1	ASSLAPVSGGYNEQF
TRBV5-1	TRBJ2-5	ASSTQFTGRETQY
TRBV19	TRBJ1-5	ASRDRGPYSNQPQH
TRBV10-3	TRBJ1-4	AISESRGRIEKLF
TRBV7-9	TRBJ2-7	ASSLRAPGLAVPYEQY
TRBV14	TRBJ1-2	ASSRQGTDYGYT
TRBV7-9	TRBJ2-1	ASRLYGSGDEQF
TRBV7-9	TRBJ2-1	ASSLTGRSEDEQF
TRBV4-2	TRBJ1-2	ASSQDPGRDRDGYT
TRBV4-2	TRBJ1-4	ASSTRPVSGTISWEKLF
TRBV5-4	TRBJ2-5	ASSLAGGPETQY
TRBV2	TRBJ1-5	ATGPLPRGNQPQH
TRBV7-6	TRBJ2-7	ASSLGGLAGYEQY
TRBV5-1	TRBJ2-7	ASSLVVSYEQY
TRBV4-1	TRBJ1-4	ASSQGTGVNEKLF
TRBV7-9	TRBJ1-3	ASSLKGAPGNTIY
TRBV4-2	TRBJ2-7	ASSQGWGGTSVYEQY
TRBV7-2	TRBJ1-1	ASSFSQDSMGGLRSF
TRBV5-1	TRBJ1-2	ASSLDQGFSLSIGYT
TRBV5-6	TRBJ1-2	ASSFMGAYGYT
TRBV7-9	TRBJ2-7	ASSLSPVSGGLSYEQY
TRBV5-5	TRBJ2-2	ASSLLQGALTGELF